This T cell receptor (beta chain) comes out of a study of blood T cell repertoires in COVID-19. Turning to the study itself: Spain, Italy and the United States supplied samples that represented acute and convalescent COVID-19. Nucleic acid was either cDNA or gDNA, and it came from T cells, B-cell-depleted T cells, or PBMCs.

Clones were read by immunoSEQ multiplex PCR, and TCRdb kept only the in-frame ones, dropping some. The sample holds over 400,000 clones, roughly nine tenths seen once. Germline CDR1 and CDR2: SGHNT and YENEEA. V dropped 5 bases and J dropped 5; count of bases not matched to a gene: 8. This CDR3 region has 15 residues. Seattle patient enrollment occurred during active infection, with longitudinal follow-up thereafter. Specimen: peripheral blood. The J gene is TRBJ2-1, the V gene TRBV11-3; 8 bases fit TRBD1. The clonotype comes from a woman aged 50 to 60 with COVID-19, enrolled during active disease. This chain's CDR3 is CASSLRQGTDNEQFF. The CDR3 bases are TGTGCCAGCAGCCTACGACAGGGGACCGACAATGAGCAGTTCTTC.